This TCR beta chain emerged from a study of OX40 agonist ivuxolimab in advanced cancers. For the wider study: The costimulatory receptor OX40 (CD134) was targeted by ivuxolimab, a fully human IgG2 agonistic monoclonal antibody. The paper covers the monotherapy dose-escalation part of the phase I ivuxolimab trial, which included N ≈ 52 patients. Partial responses were achieved by three dose-escalation patients, of whom one had hepatocellular carcinoma and two had cutaneous melanoma. Prior anti-PD-1, anti-PD-L1 or anti-CTLA-4 therapy was permitted, and checkpoint inhibitors had been received by roughly 40% of dose-escalation patients. Among the approximately 54 dose-escalation patients, about 20 had hepatocellular carcinoma, about 15 melanoma, 9 renal cell carcinoma and 9 head and neck cancer. A male proportion of about 79% and a mean age of 60 years, ranging from about 23 to 90, were recorded for the dose-escalation cohort. Intravenous ivuxolimab was administered to patients every 2 weeks at six dose levels: 0.01, 0.1, 0.3, 1.5, 3 and 10 mg/kg. The point of sequencing TCRbeta in the periphery was to test whether ivuxolimab changed TCR sequence diversity and drove clonal T-cell expansion. What the research found in general, with its limitations: Low levels of normalized T-cell clonal expansion were also shown by some nonresponding patients. Clonal expansion of both CD4+ and CD8+ blood T cells was observed from baseline to week 6 at doses 0.1 to 3.0 mg/kg. The antigen specificity of the clonally expanded peripheral T cells was not determined. In partial responders in the 0.1-3.0 mg/kg groups, normalized peripheral clonal expansion was found to be among the lowest, especially among CD8+ T cells. On average, CD8+ T cells showed more expanded clones than CD4+ T cells after ivuxolimab.

Looking up the germline V gene (reference sequence) yields CDR1 SGHKS and CDR2 YYEKEE. The CDR3 measures 14 amino acids from cysteine to phenylalanine. The entry retains the CDR3 DNA only, 42 bases that are in frame from base 1. Trimming at the junction amounts to 1 base on V and 4 bases on J, and the germline ends lie 9 bases apart. The trial excluded patients who had a history of autoimmune disease or who were on systemic immunosuppression. Peripheral blood for TCR sequencing was collected from all dose cohorts at baseline, on cycle 4 day 1, and on cycle 7 day 1. Samples came from an open-label, multicenter, first-in-human phase I dose-escalation trial of ivuxolimab. Adults with locally advanced or metastatic melanoma, renal cell, hepatocellular, or head and neck squamous cell carcinoma were enrolled in the trial. Before TCR sequencing, CD4+ T cells and CD8+ T cells from peripheral blood were sorted into separate populations.

This clone was counted only a few times. Its specific antigen is unknown. No base quality information exists; no much larger clone differs at one position. Genomic DNA was isolated from the sorted cells so that the TCRbeta CDR3 region could be sequenced. The immunoSEQ Assay was used to sequence the TCRbeta CDR3 regions. The table comes from immuneACCESS by way of TCRdb, which keeps in-frame sequences with V and J called. Part of the clones is missing from these tables; in studies checked, under half for an unresolved V gene and the rest for unknown reasons. Across this sample there are some 85,000 clones, with more than 80% seen only once. The ten largest clones add up to under 2% of the sample.

The chain is assembled from TRBV5-5 and TRBJ1-5, with the D segment identity uncertain. The sequencing here drew on CD4+ or CD8+ T cells sorted from blood, taken in a trial of the OX40 agonist ivuxolimab. This TCR came from an adult with an advanced solid tumor such as melanoma, head and neck, liver or kidney cancer. This receptor has the CDR3 CASSLSRINQPQHF. The DNA is TGTGCCAGCAGCTTGTCGAGGATAAATCAGCCCCAGCATTTT. This CDR3, with the reference TRBV5-5 and TRBJ1-5 proteins standing in past its ends, gives the full variable domain DAGVTQSPTHLIKTRGQQVTLRCSPISGHKSVSWYQQVLGQGPQFIFQYYEKEERGRGNFPDRFSARQFPNYSSELNVNALLLGDSALYLCASSLSRINQPQHFGDGTRLSIL.